The TCR beta chain described here comes from a study of control samples from healthy donors and cancer patients. Clones were sequenced by immunoSEQ multiplex PCR, and TCRdb holds only the in-frame ones, with some missing. This sample carries some 160,000 clones, 75% to 90% of them seen once, and the ten largest clones take 4% to 5.5%. V was shortened by 2 bases and J by 2 bases, with 12 bases between the two germline ends. CDR1 is KGHDR and CDR2 is SFDVKD in the germline V gene. CDR3 length: 16 amino acids. The chain employs TRBV24-1 and TRBJ1-5; D unresolved. The sample was blood. The sequence came from a young man in good health. DNA for the CDR3: TGTGCCACCAGTGATTCCCGACCGTCGGGCAATCAGCCCCAGCATTTT. It specifies CATSDSRPSGNQPQHF.